This TCR beta chain was sequenced during a study of CD8 T cells in Susac syndrome (dated by TCRdb to between 2017 and 2020). Study-level background: Of the Susac syndrome patients who were sequenced, fewer than ten were in clinical remission while roughly 6 had clinically active disease. At blood withdrawal, Susac syndrome patients were either therapy-naive, taking corticosteroids (in some cases with IVIg as well), or taking IVIg alone. Repertoire sequencing was used to test whether CD8+ T cell activation and differentiation in Susac syndrome was antigen driven. Clonality of the CD8+ T cell repertoire was compared between roughly 13 healthy donors, roughly 14 Susac syndrome patients and roughly 16 multiple sclerosis patients.

High-throughput TCR beta sequencing profiled peripheral blood CD8+ and CD4+ T cells from healthy donors, Susac syndrome patients and multiple sclerosis patients. The Susac syndrome patients fulfilled recently defined diagnostic criteria for definite or probable disease. Bulk CD8+ and CD4+ T cells were purified by magnetic negative isolation, whereas CD8+ TEMRA cells were enriched by FACS. Blood was drawn into EDTA tubes, processed within 24 hours, and PBMCs were isolated by density gradient centrifugation. PBMCs intended for TCR sequencing were cryopreserved in liquid nitrogen and thawed later in a water bath at 37 degrees C. A purity of at least 90% was achieved for sorted or isolated CD4+, CD8+ and CD8+ TEMRA cells. As concerns this clonotype: What antigen it recognizes has not been identified. Nothing much larger sits one base from this clone, and base qualities are not available.

Study-wide findings and limitations: Clonal expansion was seen in Susac syndrome CD8+ repertoires, peaking in CD8+ TEMRA cells and being greater in clinically active patients than in remitting ones. The study acknowledged that relatively few individuals were included in the TCR sequencing and HLA analysis. About 15 Susac-specific public clones were identified in the total CD8+ repertoire, and about 5 Susac-specific public clones were identified in the CD8+ TEMRA repertoire.

V and J are truncated by 4 bases and 9 bases respectively, leaving an intervening sequence of 16 bases. From the cysteine up to the phenylalanine, the CDR3 has a length of 14 residues. The DNA shown is the 42-base CDR3, in frame from base 1. From a lookup of the germline V gene (reference sequence), CDR1 and CDR2 are GTSNPN and SVGIG. RNA was extracted with the RNeasy kit and 0.5 to 1 ug was reverse transcribed using random hexamers. TCR beta CDR3 regions were amplified with the immunoSEQ multiplex PCR assay covering 54 Vbeta and 13 Jbeta segments. Bias from PCR amplification was corrected by using a synthetic template baseline for primer optimization and for computational correction. In the original analysis: Reads were annotated to V, D and J genes according to IMGT and were analyzed with immunoSEQ Analyzer, with only productive sequences retained. Clonality was computed as one minus Shannon entropy normalized by log2 of the number of productive unique sequences. For each patient and control, public and private clones were evaluated within the 100 most prevalent clones. Susac-specific clones were defined as absent from healthy and MS cohorts, about 1,100 published viral clones and other ImmuneACCESS disease sequences. Using fastp at Q25 and MiXCR, TCRdb reprocessed the public reads and kept productive beta chains. For every CDR3 protein sequence, its rows merge into one entry that carries the most common genes and DNA. The V and J calls and clone size are TCRdb's, not the authors'. Within this sample are some 200,000 distinct CDR3 sequences, with approximately 95% of them counted one time only. The leading ten clones occupy 0.15% to 0.2% of the sample.

Sample: CD8+ T cells from PBMCs. This receptor was taken from a human donor with Susac syndrome. The V gene is TRBV30 and the J gene is TRBJ1-6; no D gene call is confident. The encoded CDR3 is CAWNPSGGFSPLHF. In nucleotide form, the sequence is TGTGCCTGGAACCCAAGTGGAGGGTTTTCACCCCTCCACTTT.